The source of this T cell receptor beta chain is a study of T cell responses to AZD1222 COVID-19 vaccine. Study context: Researchers grouped second doses given at about 4 or about 12 weeks into one pool. General study findings and limits: Baseline testing showed seropositivity in only a handful of AZD1222 recipients. Compared with day 0, the breadth and depth of the Spike-specific TCR repertoire rose significantly after two doses of AZD1222. A reported finding is that nearly half of spike-specific TCRs target unmutated variant regions.

About this clone: The antigen is not known.

Profiled with immunoSEQ multiplex PCR; TCRdb holds only in-frame clones, not every one. The sample consists of 100,000 to 150,000 clones, around 87% of them appearing once. The sample consisted of peripheral blood, taken on day 0 of AZD1222 vaccination. The clonotype originates from an adult in good health.

The CDR3 reads CASSLTSETNEQFF. The DNA for the CDR3 is TGTGCCAGCAGTTTGACTAGCGAAACGAATGAGCAGTTCTTC. The chain joins TRBV28 to TRBJ2-1; 8 bases map to TRBD2. CDR3 length: 14 residues. CDR1 MDHEN and CDR2 SYDVKM come from the germline V gene. Trimming took 3 bases from V and 7 from J; bases not matched to a gene: 5.